These T cell receptor beta chains were read from a single sample in a study of cytomegalovirus exposure and HLA in healthy donors. The data were produced by immunoSEQ multiplex PCR, yet TCRdb's version contains in-frame clones alone and is incomplete. The sample includes roughly 300,000 clones, about nine tenths of them seen just once. Sequenced: PBMCs. Receptors originate from a man aged 35 to 55 in good health and CMV-seropositive. The CDR3 runs from the conserved cysteine through the conserved F or W. D genes are given only for firm matches. Rows may omit the clone size; those that give it use once, few, many or a size class.

cdr3_aa cdr3_nt cdr3_length d_call clone_size j_call v_call
CASSDQGAYEQYF TGCGCCAGCAGCGACCAGGGGGCCTACGAGCAGTACTTC 13 TRBD1 - TRBJ2-7 TRBV5-1
CASSESGRGTYGYTF TGTGCCAGCAGTGAATCAGGGAGGGGGACCTATGGCTACACCTTC 15 - - TRBJ1-2 TRBV25-1
CASSQNRLAGQYNEQFF TGTGCCAGCAGCCAAAACCGACTAGCGGGACAGTACAATGAGCAGTTCTTC 17 TRBD2 - TRBJ2-1 TRBV14
CASSLDGLAAYEQYF TGTGCCAGCAGCTTAGATGGACTAGCGGCCTACGAGCAGTACTTC 15 TRBD2 - TRBJ2-7 TRBV11-2
CASSNQGSNQPQHF TGTGCCAGCAGCAATCAGGGGAGCAATCAGCCCCAGCATTTT 14 - - TRBJ1-5 TRBV27
CASIQGSSRETQYF TGTGCCAGTATTCAAGGGAGTAGCCGGGAGACCCAGTACTTC 14 - - TRBJ2-5 TRBV6-6
CASSGEGRNTEAFF TGTGCCAGCAGTGGGGAGGGGCGCAACACTGAAGCTTTCTTT 14 - few TRBJ1-1 TRBV2
CASSPTSGIKETQYF TGTGCCAGCAGCCCGACTAGCGGGATAAAAGAGACCCAGTACTTC 15 TRBD2 - TRBJ2-5 TRBV7-8
CASSLSETQYF TGTGCCAGCAGCTTGTCTGAGACCCAGTACTTC 11 - - TRBJ2-5 TRBV5-6
CASSLAWSPGRSPPTNTEAFF TGTGCCAGCAGCTTAGCTTGGTCGCCAGGTCGATCGCCCCCTACGAACACTGAAGCTTTCTTT 21 - - TRBJ1-1 TRBV7-4
CASSLSGRTDNEQFF TGTGCCAGCAGCCTTAGCGGGAGGACCGACAATGAGCAGTTCTTC 15 TRBD2 - TRBJ2-1 TRBV7-2
CASSTGVGGDGNQPQHF TGTGCCAGTAGTACCGGGGTTGGGGGCGACGGCAATCAGCCCCAGCATTTT 17 - - TRBJ1-5 TRBV19
CASRSGATNTEAFF TGTGCCAGCAGGAGTGGAGCTACGAACACTGAAGCTTTCTTT 14 - - TRBJ1-1 TRBV27
CASSLSTSYPSYNEQFF TGTGCCAGTAGTCTCTCGACTAGCTACCCCTCCTACAATGAGCAGTTCTTC 17 TRBD2 - TRBJ2-1 TRBV19
CASSNRQQWDYGYTF TGTGCCAGCAGCAATCGACAGCAATGGGACTATGGCTACACCTTC 15 - - TRBJ1-2 TRBV11-2
CASSSRTSGASTDTQYF TGTGCCAGCAGCTCCAGGACTAGCGGGGCTAGCACAGATACGCAGTATTTT 17 TRBD2 - TRBJ2-3 TRBV7-9
CASSQVTGPRVNYGYTF TGCGCCAGCAGCCAGGTAACAGGGCCCCGGGTTAACTATGGCTACACCTTC 17 - - TRBJ1-2 TRBV4-3
CASSLDGGGASYNEQFF TGTGCCAGCAGCTTAGATGGCGGGGGGGCCTCCTACAATGAGCAGTTCTTC 17 TRBD2 - TRBJ2-1 TRBV11-3
CASSPIERGEQFF TGTGCCAGCTCACCTATAGAACGGGGTGAGCAGTTCTTC 13 - - TRBJ2-1 TRBV18
CASRLFQDRTNNEQFF TGTGCCAGCAGGCTCTTTCAGGACAGGACTAACAATGAGCAGTTCTTC 16 - - TRBJ2-1 TRBV5-6
CASSLQGANTEAFF TGCGCCAGCAGCTTGCAGGGGGCGAACACTGAAGCTTTCTTT 14 TRBD1 - TRBJ1-1 TRBV5-1
CASRGLGGEHNEQFF TGCGCCAGCAGGGGCCTAGGGGGGGAGCACAATGAGCAGTTCTTC 15 - - TRBJ2-1 TRBV5-1
CASHARGGLQIETQYF TGTGCCAGCCATGCTCGGGGGGGGCTTCAGATAGAGACCCAGTACTTC 16 TRBD2 - TRBJ2-5 TRBV27
CASSSDRGSTDTQYF TGTGCCAGCAGTTCGGACAGGGGCAGCACAGATACGCAGTATTTT 15 TRBD1 - TRBJ2-3 TRBV6-1
CASSLAWTSGRTGELFF TGTGCCAGCAGCTTAGCCTGGACTAGCGGGAGGACCGGGGAGCTGTTTTTT 17 TRBD2 - TRBJ2-2 TRBV11-3
CASSLRRGYNEQFF TGCGCCAGCAGCTTGCGTCGGGGGTACAATGAGCAGTTCTTC 14 - - TRBJ2-1 TRBV5-1
CASSFFREAEAFF TGCGCCAGCAGCTTTTTCAGGGAAGCTGAAGCTTTCTTT 13 - - TRBJ1-1 TRBV5-1
CASSITGLAASYEQYF TGTGCCAGCAGCATCACGGGACTAGCGGCCTCCTACGAGCAGTACTTC 16 TRBD2 - TRBJ2-7 TRBV9
CASREPTGIGEQYF TGTGCCAGTAGGGAACCCACAGGGATTGGCGAGCAGTACTTC 14 - - TRBJ2-7 TRBV19
CASSPGTSVYNEQFF TGTGCCAGCAGTCCGGGGACTAGCGTCTACAATGAGCAGTTCTTC 15 TRBD2 - TRBJ2-1 TRBV11-1
CASSLAGASNQPQHF TGTGCCAGCAGCTTGGCAGGGGCCAGCAATCAGCCCCAGCATTTT 15 - - TRBJ1-5 TRBV5-4
CASRPVSTYEQYF TGTGCCAGCAGGCCCGTGAGTACCTACGAGCAGTACTTC 13 - once TRBJ2-7 TRBV28
CASSQEWRAFYEQYF TGTGCCAGCAGCCAAGAATGGAGGGCTTTCTACGAGCAGTACTTC 15 - - TRBJ2-7 TRBV4-1
CASSLAGGVGEQYF TGCGCCAGCAGCTTGGCGGGAGGTGTGGGCGAGCAGTACTTC 14 TRBD2 - TRBJ2-7 TRBV5-1
CASSQDASGSYNEQFF TGCGCCAGCAGCCAAGACGCCAGCGGGAGCTACAATGAGCAGTTCTTC 16 TRBD2 - TRBJ2-1 TRBV4-1
CASSFGGNEQYF TGTGCCAGCAGTTTTGGAGGTAACGAGCAGTACTTC 12 - - TRBJ2-7 TRBV27
CASTPTGGGDEQFF TGCGCCAGCACCCCAACAGGGGGAGGCGATGAGCAGTTCTTC 14 TRBD1 - TRBJ2-1 TRBV5-1
CASSPSGLTYNEQFF TGTGCCAGCTCACCGAGCGGGTTAACCTACAATGAGCAGTTCTTC 15 - - TRBJ2-1 TRBV18
CASSEERESSYNEQFF TGTGCCAGCAGTGAAGAAAGGGAGAGCTCCTACAATGAGCAGTTCTTC 16 - once TRBJ2-1 TRBV6-1
CASSLRLAGTDTQYF TGCGCCAGCAGTCTAAGACTAGCAGGGACAGATACGCAGTATTTT 15 TRBD2 once TRBJ2-3 TRBV4-3
CASSEQGADPSGNTIYF TGTGCCAGCAGCGAACAGGGGGCTGATCCCTCTGGAAACACCATATATTTT 17 TRBD1 - TRBJ1-3 TRBV7-9
CASSSPFFSGRAPYEQYF TGTGCCAGCAGTTCCCCCTTCTTTAGCGGGAGGGCCCCCTACGAGCAGTACTTC 18 TRBD2 - TRBJ2-7 TRBV28
CASSSRQGTNEKLFF TGTGCCAGCAGTTCCCGACAGGGCACTAATGAAAAACTGTTTTTT 15 TRBD1 - TRBJ1-4 TRBV27
CASSLSGVSYEQYF TGTGCCAGCAGTTTATCGGGGGTTAGCTACGAGCAGTACTTC 14 - - TRBJ2-7 TRBV28
CASGLRTYRGNTEAFF TGTGCTAGTGGTTTGAGGACCTACCGGGGGAACACTGAAGCTTTCTTT 16 - - TRBJ1-1 TRBV12-5
CASSVGQGNYGYTF TGTGCCAGCAGCGTAGGACAGGGAAACTATGGCTACACCTTC 14 TRBD1 - TRBJ1-2 TRBV9
CASTTGTRTGELFF TGTGCCAGCACGACAGGGACGAGGACCGGGGAGCTGTTTTTT 14 TRBD1 - TRBJ2-2 TRBV6-1
CASSPGTSGRYEQFF TGTGCCAGCAGCCCCGGGACTAGCGGGAGGTATGAGCAGTTCTTC 15 TRBD2 - TRBJ2-1 TRBV11-1
CASSPQAGEYNEQFF TGTGCCAGCAGCCCCCAGGCGGGAGAATACAATGAGCAGTTCTTC 15 TRBD2 - TRBJ2-1 TRBV4-2
CASSRQGYEQFF TGTGCCAGCAGCCGACAGGGGTATGAGCAGTTCTTC 12 TRBD1 - TRBJ2-1 TRBV7-2
CSVEETAGDYEQYF TGCAGCGTTGAAGAGACAGCGGGAGACTACGAGCAGTACTTC 14 TRBD2 - TRBJ2-7 TRBV29-1